These 8 T cell receptor beta chains were sequenced from one sample in a study of human thymus T cells. Thymus pieces cut out during corrective heart surgery were the tissue that was used. Using immunoSEQ multiplex PCR, the repertoire was profiled, and TCRdb retains in-frame clones only, with some absent. The table has about 78,000 clones, just over 95% seen once. Sequenced input: thymus tissue. Receptor source: a boy younger than two with a congenital heart defect but otherwise immunologically healthy.

This clone was seen once. This chain's CDR3 is CASSLNIPPDTQYF. The CDR3 nucleotides read TGTGCCAGCAGCTTAAATATTCCACCAGATACGCAGTATTTT. The rearrangement uses TRBV11-2 and TRBJ2-3; D unclear. The CDR3 covers 14 residues. Trimming shortened V by 2 bases and J by 4 bases, and 10 bases separated the two germline ends. Per germline, CDR1 SGHAT and CDR2 FQNNGV.

The CDR3 is CASSQDSRAGANVLTF. The CDR3 bases are TGCGCCAGCAGCCAAGATTCCAGGGCTGGGGCCAACGTCCTGACTTTC. This chain joins TRBV4-1 and TRBJ2-6; D might be TRBD1 (5 bases). V lost 0 bases, J lost 2 bases, and 8 bases lay in between. This CDR3 contains 16 residues. The germline gives CDR1 MGHRA, CDR2 YSYEKL.

The chain links TRBV13 to TRBJ1-5, with 11 bases identical to TRBD1. The germline V gene encodes CDR1 PRHDT and CDR2 FYEKMQ (reference sequence). The CDR3 consists of 18 residues. Trimming took 5 bases from V and 2 from J; bases not matched to a gene: 11. This chain's CDR3 is CASSTHWTGGNCNQPQHF. The CDR3 DNA is TGTGCCAGCAGCACTCATTGGACAGGGGGCAATTGCAATCAGCCCCAGCATTTT.

The chain links TRBV19 to TRBJ1-5, with D possibly TRBD1 on 6 matching bases. CDR1 is LNHDA, CDR2 SQIVND, per germline (reference sequence). The CDR3 contains 17 residues. V lost 5 bases and J 5 bases, leaving 22 bases between the germline ends. CDR3 protein: CASSPTGTPGPHQPQHF. CDR3 nucleotides: TGTGCCAGTAGTCCAACCGGGACACCGGGGCCCCATCAGCCCCAGCATTTT.

This chain joins TRBV6-1 and TRBJ1-6; 10 bases match TRBD1. CDR1 is MNHNS, CDR2 SASEGT, per germline. V gave up 3 bases and J gave up 0 bases; unmatched junction bases: 11. The CDR3 spans 20 residues. CDR3 loop: CASSDLRDRGPYSYNSPLHF. In DNA form, the CDR3 reads TGTGCCAGCAGTGACCTCCGGGACAGGGGCCCCTACTCCTATAATTCACCCCTCCACTTT.

The chain employs TRBV28 and TRBJ2-3; D may be TRBD2 (5 bases). Germline values: CDR1 MDHEN, CDR2 SYDVKM. The ends were cut back, 5 bases at V and 5 bases at J, with 8 bases in the middle. This CDR3 has 12 amino acids. The CDR3 DNA reads as TGTGCCAGCAGTGACGGGGAAGATACGCAGTATTTT. This codes for CASSDGEDTQYF.

DNA of the CDR3: TGTGCCAGCAGCTCTACAGGGATGGAGCCCCAGCATTTT. This translates into CASSSTGMEPQHF. The gene calls are TRBV7-2 and TRBJ1-5, with a weak D call TRBD1 (6 bases). Trimming took 4 bases from V and 8 from J, leaving 12 bases between them. This CDR3 has 13 amino acids. CDR1 is SGHTA, CDR2 FQGNSA, per germline.

The chain employs TRBV7-2 and TRBJ2-7, with TRBD2 identical over 8 bases. Trimming took 5 bases from V and 5 from J; bases not matched to a gene: 11. CDR3 size: 15 residues. Germline-derived CDR1 and CDR2 are SGHTA and FQGNSA. In nucleotides, the CDR3 is TGTGCCAGCAGCCGAATACCCAGCGGGGGCAACGAGCAGTACTTC. This sequence encodes CASSRIPSGGNEQYF.